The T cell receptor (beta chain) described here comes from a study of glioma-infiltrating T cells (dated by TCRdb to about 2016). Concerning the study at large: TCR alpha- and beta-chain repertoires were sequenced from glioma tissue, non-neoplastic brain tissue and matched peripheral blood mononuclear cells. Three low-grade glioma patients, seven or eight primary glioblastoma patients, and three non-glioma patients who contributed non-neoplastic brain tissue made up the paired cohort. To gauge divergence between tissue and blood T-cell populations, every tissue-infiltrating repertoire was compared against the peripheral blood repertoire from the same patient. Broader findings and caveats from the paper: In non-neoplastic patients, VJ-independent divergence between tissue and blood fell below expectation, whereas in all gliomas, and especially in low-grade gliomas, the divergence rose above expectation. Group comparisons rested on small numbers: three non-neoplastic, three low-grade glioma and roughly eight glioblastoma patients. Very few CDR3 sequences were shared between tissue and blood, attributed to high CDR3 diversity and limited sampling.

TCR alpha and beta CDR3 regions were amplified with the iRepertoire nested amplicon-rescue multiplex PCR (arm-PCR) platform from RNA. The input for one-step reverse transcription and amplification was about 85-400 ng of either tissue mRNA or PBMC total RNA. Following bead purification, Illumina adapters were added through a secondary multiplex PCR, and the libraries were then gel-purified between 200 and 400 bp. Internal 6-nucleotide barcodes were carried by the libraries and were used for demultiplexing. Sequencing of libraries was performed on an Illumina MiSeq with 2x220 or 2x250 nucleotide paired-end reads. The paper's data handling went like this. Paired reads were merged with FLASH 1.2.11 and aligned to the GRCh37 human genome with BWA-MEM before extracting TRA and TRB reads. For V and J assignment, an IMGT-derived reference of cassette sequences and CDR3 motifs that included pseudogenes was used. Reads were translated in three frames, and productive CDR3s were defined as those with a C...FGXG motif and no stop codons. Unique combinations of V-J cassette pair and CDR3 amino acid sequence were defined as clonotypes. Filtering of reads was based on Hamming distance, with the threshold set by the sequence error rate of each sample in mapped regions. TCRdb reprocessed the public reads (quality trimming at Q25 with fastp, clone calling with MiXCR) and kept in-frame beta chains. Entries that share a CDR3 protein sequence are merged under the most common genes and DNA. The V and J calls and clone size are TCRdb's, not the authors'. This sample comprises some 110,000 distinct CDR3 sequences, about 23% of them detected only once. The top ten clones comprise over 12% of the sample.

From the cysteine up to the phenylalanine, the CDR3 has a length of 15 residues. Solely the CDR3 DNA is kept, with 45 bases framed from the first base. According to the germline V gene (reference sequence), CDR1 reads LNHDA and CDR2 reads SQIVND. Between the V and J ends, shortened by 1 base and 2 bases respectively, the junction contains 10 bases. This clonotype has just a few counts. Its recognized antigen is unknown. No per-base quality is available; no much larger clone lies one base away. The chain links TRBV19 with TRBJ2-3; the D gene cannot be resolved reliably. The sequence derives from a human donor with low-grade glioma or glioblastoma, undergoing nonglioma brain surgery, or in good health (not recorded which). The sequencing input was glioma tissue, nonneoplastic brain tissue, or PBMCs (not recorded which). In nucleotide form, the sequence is TGTGCCAGTAGTATAGGAGAAGGCCTCACAGATACGCAGTATTTT. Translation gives CASSIGEGLTDTQYF.